Listed below are T cell receptor beta chains from one sample, sequenced in a study of cytomegalovirus exposure and HLA in healthy donors. Data came from immunoSEQ multiplex PCR; TCRdb stores just in-frame clones and leaves some out. The sample contains 150,000 to 200,000 clones, 70% to 90% of which appear only once. Sequencing was performed on PBMCs. These receptors all come from a man in his thirties or forties in good health and CMV-seropositive. The CDR3 runs from the conserved cysteine through the conserved F or W. A D gene is named only where the DNA matches it firmly. Some rows mark clone size as missing; the rest say once, few, many or name a class of expanded clone.

.,.,TRBV18,TRBJ2-4,TGTGCCAGCTCCGTTACCCAAGCCAGGAACATTCAGTACTTC,CASSVTQARNIQYF
.,.,TRBV28,TRBJ1-2,TGTGCCAGCAGTTTGAGGGGGTGGGGCTATGGCTACACCTTC,CASSLRGWGYGYTF
.,.,TRBV19,TRBJ1-5,TGTGCCACCTGGGACAAGTCGTCTCAGCCCCAGCATTTT,CATWDKSSQPQHF
.,.,TRBV5-5,TRBJ2-5,TGTGCCAGCAGACCTGGCGGACAGGGAGGGACGGAGACCCAGTACTTC,CASRPGGQGGTETQYF
.,TRBD1,TRBV4-1,TRBJ1-2,TGCGCCAGCAGCCAAGCCGGGACAGATAGCAACTATGGCTACACCTTC,CASSQAGTDSNYGYTF
.,TRBD2,TRBV28,TRBJ2-1,TGTGCCAGCAGAGAGACTAGCGGATACAATGAGCAGTTCTTC,CASRETSGYNEQFF
.,.,TRBV7-4,TRBJ2-7,TGTGCCAGCAGCCGAGTCCCACTACCCAACTACGAGCAGTACTTC,CASSRVPLPNYEQYF
.,.,TRBV6-1,TRBJ1-2,TGTGCCAGCAGTGAACCTGCGTCCTATGGCTACACCTTC,CASSEPASYGYTF
.,TRBD1,TRBV7-2,TRBJ1-1,TGTGCCAGCAGCTCGAGGGACAGATCCACTGAAGCTTTCTTT,CASSSRDRSTEAFF
.,.,TRBV29-1,TRBJ1-1,TGCAGCGGCGGGAGCTGGGGGGTGAACACTGAAGCTTTCTTT,CSGGSWGVNTEAFF
.,TRBD2,TRBV7-2,TRBJ2-3,TGTGCCAGCAGCCCCACTAGCGGGAGAACGACAGATACGCAGTATTTT,CASSPTSGRTTDTQYF
.,TRBD1,TRBV10-3,TRBJ1-6,TGTGCCACGGCCCAGGGGGCTAATTCACCCCTCCACTTT,CATAQGANSPLHF
few,.,TRBV30,TRBJ1-4,TGTGCCTGGAGTGTGGCGCAGGGCATTAATGAAAAACTGTTTTTT,CAWSVAQGINEKLFF
.,.,TRBV11-3,TRBJ2-3,TGTGCCAGCAGCTTAGATCTGAGGGAAGATACGCAGTATTTT,CASSLDLREDTQYF
.,TRBD1,TRBV7-8,TRBJ1-2,TGTGCCAGCAGCCCAAGCCCGGGACAGGGGAACTATGGCTACACCTTC,CASSPSPGQGNYGYTF
.,TRBD2,TRBV5-1,TRBJ2-2,TGCGCCAGCAGCTTGGGGGCTAGCGGGAGAACGGGCGCCGGGGAGCTGTTTTTT,CASSLGASGRTGAGELFF
.,.,TRBV7-2,TRBJ1-1,TGTGCCAGCAGCGCGCGAAGGCAGGGCAACACTGAAGCTTTCTTT,CASSARRQGNTEAFF
.,TRBD2,TRBV7-2,TRBJ2-7,TGTGCCAGCAGGCCCAGACTAGCGGGAGACGAGCAGTACTTC,CASRPRLAGDEQYF
.,TRBD2,TRBV5-4,TRBJ2-2,TGTGCCAGCAGCTTCGCTAGCGGGAGAGCCGGGGAGCTGTTTTTT,CASSFASGRAGELFF
.,TRBD1,TRBV27,TRBJ1-2,TGTGCCAGCAGTTTAAGGGGGACAGGGGGCGGCTACACCTTC,CASSLRGTGGGYTF
many,TRBD1,TRBV5-1,TRBJ2-1,TGCGCCAGCACCACCCGGCAGGGGGCCGTATTCGATGAGCAGTTCTTC,CASTTRQGAVFDEQFF
.,.,TRBV19,TRBJ1-2,TGTGCCAGTAGTATAGAGCTAGGGGACTATGGCTACACCTTC,CASSIELGDYGYTF
.,.,TRBV6-4,TRBJ2-2,TGTGCCAGCAGCGATCAACCGTGGCCTAACACCGGGGAGCTGTTTTTT,CASSDQPWPNTGELFF
.,.,TRBV30,TRBJ1-1,TGTGCCTGGAGGCCAGGGGCTGAAGCTTTCTTT,CAWRPGAEAFF
.,.,TRBV11-1,TRBJ2-1,TGTGCCAGCAGCCCGACACTCCCCAGCTCCTACAATGAGCAGTTCTTC,CASSPTLPSSYNEQFF